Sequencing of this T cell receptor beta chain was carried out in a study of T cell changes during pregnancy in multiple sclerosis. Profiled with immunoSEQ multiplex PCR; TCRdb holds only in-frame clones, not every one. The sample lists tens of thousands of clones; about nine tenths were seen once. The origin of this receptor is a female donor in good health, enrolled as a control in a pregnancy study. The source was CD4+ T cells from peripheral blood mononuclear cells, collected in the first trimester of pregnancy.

The CDR3 sequence is CASSPGGVEQYF. The CDR3, as DNA: TGTGCCAGCAGCCCAGGGGGAGTCGAGCAGTACTTC. The genes are TRBV5-4 and TRBJ2-7, with 7 bases aligning to TRBD1. CDR1 is SGHNT and CDR2 is YYREEE in the germline V gene (reference sequence). The V gene end was trimmed by 4 bases and the J gene end by 6 bases; junction bases not matched to a gene: 4. The CDR3 sequence is 12 residues long.